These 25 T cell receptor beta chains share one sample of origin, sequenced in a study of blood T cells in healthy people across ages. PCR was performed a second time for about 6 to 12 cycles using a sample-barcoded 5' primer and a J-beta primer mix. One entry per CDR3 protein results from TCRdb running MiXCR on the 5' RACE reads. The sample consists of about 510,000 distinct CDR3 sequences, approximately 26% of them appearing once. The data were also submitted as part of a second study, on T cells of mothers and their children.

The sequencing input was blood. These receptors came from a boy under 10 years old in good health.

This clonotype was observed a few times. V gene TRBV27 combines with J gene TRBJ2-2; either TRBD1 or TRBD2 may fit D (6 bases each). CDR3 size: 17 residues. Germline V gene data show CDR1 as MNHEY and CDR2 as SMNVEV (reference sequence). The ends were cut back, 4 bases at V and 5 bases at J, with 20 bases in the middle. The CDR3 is CASSSLLSRGETGELFF. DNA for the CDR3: TGTGCCAGCAGTTCCCTTCTCTCTAGGGGGGAGACCGGGGAGCTGTTTTTT.

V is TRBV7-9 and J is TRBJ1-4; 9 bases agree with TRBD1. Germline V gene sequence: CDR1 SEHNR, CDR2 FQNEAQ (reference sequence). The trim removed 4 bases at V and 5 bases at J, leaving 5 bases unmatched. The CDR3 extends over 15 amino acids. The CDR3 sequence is CASSSSGTGNEKLFF. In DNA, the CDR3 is TGTGCCAGCAGCTCCTCCGGGACAGGGAATGAAAAACTGTTTTTT.

CDR3 coding DNA: TGCGCCAGCAGAACCTCGGGGGGCACCTACAATGAGCAGTTCTTC. Amino acid sequence: CASRTSGGTYNEQFF. The rearrangement joins TRBV5-1 to TRBJ2-1; maybe TRBD2 (7 bases). This CDR3 is built from 15 residues. Trimming removed 5 bases at V and 2 bases at J, with 14 bases between. The V gene's germline CDR1 is SGHRS and CDR2 YFSETQ.

The CDR3 loop is CASSVDVREQETQYF. Here the CDR3 DNA reads TGTGCCAGCAGCGTAGATGTCAGGGAACAAGAGACCCAGTACTTC. The chain carries TRBV9 and TRBJ2-5, with D perhaps matching TRBD1 (5 bases). The CDR3 runs to 15 residues. Germline CDR1 SGDLS, CDR2 YYNGEE. V dropped 0 bases and J dropped 2 bases, with 11 bases sitting between them.

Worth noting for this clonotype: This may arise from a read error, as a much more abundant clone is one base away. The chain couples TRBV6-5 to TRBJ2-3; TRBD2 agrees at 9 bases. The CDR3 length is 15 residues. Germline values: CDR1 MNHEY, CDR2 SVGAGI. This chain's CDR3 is CANSYGRGRADTQYF. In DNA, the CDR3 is TGTGCCAACAGTTACGGACGCGGGAGGGCAGATACGCAGTATTTT.

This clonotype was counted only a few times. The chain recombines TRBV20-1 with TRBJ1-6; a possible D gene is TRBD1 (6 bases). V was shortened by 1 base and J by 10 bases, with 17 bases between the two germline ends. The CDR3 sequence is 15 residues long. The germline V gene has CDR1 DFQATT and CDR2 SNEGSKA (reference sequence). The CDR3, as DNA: TGCAGTGCTAGAGGTGGGGACATCCGTCGGTCACCCCTCCACTTT. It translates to CSARGGDIRRSPLHF.

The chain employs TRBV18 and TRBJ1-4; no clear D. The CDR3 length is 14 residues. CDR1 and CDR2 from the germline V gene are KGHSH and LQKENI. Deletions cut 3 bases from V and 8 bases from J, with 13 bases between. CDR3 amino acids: CASSPPGQREKLFF. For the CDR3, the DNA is TGTGCCAGCTCACCTCCCGGGCAGAGGGAAAAACTGTTTTTT. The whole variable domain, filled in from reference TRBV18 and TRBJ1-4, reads NAGVMQNPRHLVRRRGQEARLRCSPMKGHSHVYWYRQLPEEGLKFMVYLQKENIIDESGMPKERFSAEFPKEGPSILRIQQVVRGDSAAYFCASSPPGQREKLFFGSGTQLSVL.

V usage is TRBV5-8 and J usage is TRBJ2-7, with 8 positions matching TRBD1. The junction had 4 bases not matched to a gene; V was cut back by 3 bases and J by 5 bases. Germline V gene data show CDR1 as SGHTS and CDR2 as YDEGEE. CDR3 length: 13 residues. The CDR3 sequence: CASSSDRVHEQYF. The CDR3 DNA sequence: TGTGCCAGCAGCTCGGACAGGGTCCACGAGCAGTACTTC.

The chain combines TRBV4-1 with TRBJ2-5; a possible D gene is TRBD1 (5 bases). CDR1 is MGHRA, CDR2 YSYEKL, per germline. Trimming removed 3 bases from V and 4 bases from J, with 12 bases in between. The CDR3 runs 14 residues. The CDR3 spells CASSQGPIGETQYF. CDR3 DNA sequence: TGCGCCAGCAGCCAGGGGCCCATTGGAGAGACCCAGTACTTC.

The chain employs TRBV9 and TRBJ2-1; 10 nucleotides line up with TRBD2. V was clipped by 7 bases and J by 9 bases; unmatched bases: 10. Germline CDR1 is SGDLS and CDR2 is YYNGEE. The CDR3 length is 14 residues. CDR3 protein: CASSRASGSGEQFF. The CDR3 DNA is TGTGCCAGCTCGAGGGCTAGCGGGAGCGGTGAGCAGTTCTTC.

In DNA, the CDR3 is TGTGCCACCAGTGATTTTATTGACAGAACCTACGAGCAGTACTTC. Protein product: CATSDFIDRTYEQYF. The chain has TRBV24-1 and TRBJ2-5; maybe TRBD1 (5 bases). The better agreement between TRBJ2-7 and the DNA end casts doubt on the J call. The germline V gene encodes CDR1 KGHDR and CDR2 SFDVKD. CDR3 length: 15 amino acids.

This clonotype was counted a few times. The CDR3, as DNA: TGTGCCACTGGGGCGGGGCTCGTGGGAGAGCAGTACTTC. This encodes CATGAGLVGEQYF. This sequence joins TRBV6-6 and TRBJ2-5; maybe TRBD2 (6 bases). Germline CDR1 is MNHNY and CDR2 is SVGAGI (reference sequence). The CDR3 totals 13 residues. Trimming took off 10 bases at V and 11 bases at J, with 23 bases between the two ends.

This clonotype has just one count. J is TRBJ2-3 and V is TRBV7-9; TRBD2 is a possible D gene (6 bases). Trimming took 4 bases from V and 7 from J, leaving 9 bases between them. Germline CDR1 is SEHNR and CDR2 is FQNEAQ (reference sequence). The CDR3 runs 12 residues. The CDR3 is CASSSGLYTQYF. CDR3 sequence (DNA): TGTGCCAGCAGCTCGGGACTCTATACGCAGTATTTT.

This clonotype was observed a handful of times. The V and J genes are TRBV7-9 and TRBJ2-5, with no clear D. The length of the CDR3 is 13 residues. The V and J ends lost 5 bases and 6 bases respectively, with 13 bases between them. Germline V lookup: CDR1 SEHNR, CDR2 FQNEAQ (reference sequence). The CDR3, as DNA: TGTGCCAGCAGCCCCCCTGACCCCAAGACCCAGTACTTC. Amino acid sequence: CASSPPDPKTQYF.

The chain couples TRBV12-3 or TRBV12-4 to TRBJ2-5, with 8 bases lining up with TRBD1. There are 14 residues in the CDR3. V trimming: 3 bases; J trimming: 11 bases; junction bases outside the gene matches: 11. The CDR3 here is CASSFSTGGRKQYF. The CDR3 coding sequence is TGTGCCAGCAGTTTTTCCACAGGGGGTAGGAAGCAGTACTTC.

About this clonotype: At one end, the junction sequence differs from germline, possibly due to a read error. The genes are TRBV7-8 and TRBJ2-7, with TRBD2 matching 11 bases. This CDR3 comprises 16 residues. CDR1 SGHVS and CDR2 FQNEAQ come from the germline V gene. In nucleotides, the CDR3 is TGTGCCAGCAGCCAAGGACTAGCGGGCGGCTCCTGCGAGCAGTACTTC. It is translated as CASSQGLAGGSCEQYF.

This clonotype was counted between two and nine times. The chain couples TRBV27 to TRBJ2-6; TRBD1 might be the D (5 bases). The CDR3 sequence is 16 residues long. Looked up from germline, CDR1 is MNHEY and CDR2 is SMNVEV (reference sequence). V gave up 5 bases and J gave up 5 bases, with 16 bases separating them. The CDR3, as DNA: TGTGCCAGCAGTACCTGGACACTTCTCCGGGCCAACGTCCTGACTTTC. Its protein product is CASSTWTLLRANVLTF.

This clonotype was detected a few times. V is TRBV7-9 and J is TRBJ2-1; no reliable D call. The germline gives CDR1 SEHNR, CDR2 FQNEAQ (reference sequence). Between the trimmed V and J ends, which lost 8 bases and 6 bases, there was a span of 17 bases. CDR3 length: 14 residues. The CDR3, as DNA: TGTGCCAGCCCCCTTGACCAAGTGGGCAATGAGCAGTTCTTC. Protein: CASPLDQVGNEQFF.

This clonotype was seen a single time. The CDR3 here is CSAKAGVSYNEQFF. The CDR3 nucleotides read TGCAGTGCTAAGGCGGGGGTCTCCTACAATGAGCAGTTCTTC. This chain joins TRBV20-1 and TRBJ2-1, with 7 positions matching TRBD2. V lost 4 bases to trimming and J lost 0 bases; unmatched junction nucleotides: 3. The CDR3 sequence is 14 residues long. The germline V gene has CDR1 DFQATT and CDR2 SNEGSKA (reference sequence).

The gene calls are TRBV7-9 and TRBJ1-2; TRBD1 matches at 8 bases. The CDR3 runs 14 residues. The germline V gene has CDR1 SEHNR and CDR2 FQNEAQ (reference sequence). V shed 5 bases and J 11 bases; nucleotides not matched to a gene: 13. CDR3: CASSPPGQARGYTF. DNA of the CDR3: TGTGCCAGCAGCCCACCGGGACAGGCACGAGGATACACCTTC. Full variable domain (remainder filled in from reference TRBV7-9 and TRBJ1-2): DTGVSQNPRHKITKRGQNVTFRCDPISEHNRLYWYRQTLGQGPEFLTYFQNEAQLEKSRLLSDRFSAERPKGSFSTLEIQRTEQGDSAMYLCASSPPGQARGYTFGSGTRLTVV.

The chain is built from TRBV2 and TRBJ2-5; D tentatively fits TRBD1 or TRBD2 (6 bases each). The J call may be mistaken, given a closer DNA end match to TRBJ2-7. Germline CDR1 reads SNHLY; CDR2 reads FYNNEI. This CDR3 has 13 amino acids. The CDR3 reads CASRGGGNYEQYF. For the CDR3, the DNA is TGTGCCAGCAGAGGAGGGGGGAACTACGAGCAGTACTTC.

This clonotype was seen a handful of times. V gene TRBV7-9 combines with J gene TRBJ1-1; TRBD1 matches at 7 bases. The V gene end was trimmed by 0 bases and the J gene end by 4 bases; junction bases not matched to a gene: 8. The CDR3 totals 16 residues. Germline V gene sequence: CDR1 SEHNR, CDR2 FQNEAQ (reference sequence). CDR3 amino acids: CASSLAPGSGGTEAFF. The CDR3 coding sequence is TGTGCCAGCAGCTTAGCCCCCGGATCAGGGGGCACTGAAGCTTTCTTT. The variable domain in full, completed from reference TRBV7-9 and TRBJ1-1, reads DTGVSQNPRHKITKRGQNVTFRCDPISEHNRLYWYRQTLGQGPEFLTYFQNEAQLEKSRLLSDRFSAERPKGSFSTLEIQRTEQGDSAMYLCASSLAPGSGGTEAFFGQGTRLTVV.

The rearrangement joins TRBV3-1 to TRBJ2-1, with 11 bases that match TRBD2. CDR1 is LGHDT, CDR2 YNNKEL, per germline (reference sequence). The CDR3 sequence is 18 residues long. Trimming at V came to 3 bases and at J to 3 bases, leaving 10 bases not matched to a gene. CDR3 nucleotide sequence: TGTGCCAGCAGCCATACTAGCGGGGGTCGAAACCGCTACAATGAGCAGTTCTTC. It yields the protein CASSHTSGGRNRYNEQFF.

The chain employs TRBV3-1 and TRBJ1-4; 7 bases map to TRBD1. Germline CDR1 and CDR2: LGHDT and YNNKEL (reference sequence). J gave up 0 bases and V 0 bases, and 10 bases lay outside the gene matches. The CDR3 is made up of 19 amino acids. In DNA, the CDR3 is TGTGCCAGCAGCCAAGAAGTATTAGCCGGGACAGCAACTAATGAAAAACTGTTTTTT. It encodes CASSQEVLAGTATNEKLFF.

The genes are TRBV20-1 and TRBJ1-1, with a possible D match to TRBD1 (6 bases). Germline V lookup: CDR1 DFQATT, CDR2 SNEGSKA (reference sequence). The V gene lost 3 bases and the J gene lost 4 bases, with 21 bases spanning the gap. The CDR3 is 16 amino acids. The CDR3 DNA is TGCAGTGCTAGCTTTCCGGGACGCCAAGGGGGCACTGAAGCTTTCTTT. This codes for CSASFPGRQGGTEAFF.